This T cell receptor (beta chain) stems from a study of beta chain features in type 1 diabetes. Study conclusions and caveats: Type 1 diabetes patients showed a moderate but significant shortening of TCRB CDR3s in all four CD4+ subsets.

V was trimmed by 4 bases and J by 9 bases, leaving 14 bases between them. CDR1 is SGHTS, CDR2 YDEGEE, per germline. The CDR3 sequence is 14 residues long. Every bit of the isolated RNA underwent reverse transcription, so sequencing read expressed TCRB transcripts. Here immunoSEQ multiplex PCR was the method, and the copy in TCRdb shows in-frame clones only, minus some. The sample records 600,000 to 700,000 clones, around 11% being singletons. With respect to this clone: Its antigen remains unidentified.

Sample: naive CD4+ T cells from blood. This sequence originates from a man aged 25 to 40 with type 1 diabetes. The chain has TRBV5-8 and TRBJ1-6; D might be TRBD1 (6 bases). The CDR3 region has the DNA TGTGCCAGCAGCCTAACGGACAGAGGTTCACCCCTCCACTTT. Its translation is CASSLTDRGSPLHF.